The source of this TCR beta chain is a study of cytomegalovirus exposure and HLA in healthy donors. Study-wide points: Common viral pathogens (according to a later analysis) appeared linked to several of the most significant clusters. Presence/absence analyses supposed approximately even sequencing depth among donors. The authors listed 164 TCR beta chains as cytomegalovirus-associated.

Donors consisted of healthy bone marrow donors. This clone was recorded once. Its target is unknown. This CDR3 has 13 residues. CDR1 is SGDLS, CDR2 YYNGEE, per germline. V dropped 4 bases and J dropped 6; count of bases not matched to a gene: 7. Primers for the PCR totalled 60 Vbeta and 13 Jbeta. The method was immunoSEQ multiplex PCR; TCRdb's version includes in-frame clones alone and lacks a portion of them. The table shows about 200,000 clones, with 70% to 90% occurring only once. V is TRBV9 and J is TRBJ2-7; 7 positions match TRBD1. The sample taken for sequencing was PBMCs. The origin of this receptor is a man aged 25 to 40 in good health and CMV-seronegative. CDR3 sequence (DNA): TGTGCCAGCAGCACCATGACAGGGTCCGAGCAGTACTTC. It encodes CASSTMTGSEQYF.